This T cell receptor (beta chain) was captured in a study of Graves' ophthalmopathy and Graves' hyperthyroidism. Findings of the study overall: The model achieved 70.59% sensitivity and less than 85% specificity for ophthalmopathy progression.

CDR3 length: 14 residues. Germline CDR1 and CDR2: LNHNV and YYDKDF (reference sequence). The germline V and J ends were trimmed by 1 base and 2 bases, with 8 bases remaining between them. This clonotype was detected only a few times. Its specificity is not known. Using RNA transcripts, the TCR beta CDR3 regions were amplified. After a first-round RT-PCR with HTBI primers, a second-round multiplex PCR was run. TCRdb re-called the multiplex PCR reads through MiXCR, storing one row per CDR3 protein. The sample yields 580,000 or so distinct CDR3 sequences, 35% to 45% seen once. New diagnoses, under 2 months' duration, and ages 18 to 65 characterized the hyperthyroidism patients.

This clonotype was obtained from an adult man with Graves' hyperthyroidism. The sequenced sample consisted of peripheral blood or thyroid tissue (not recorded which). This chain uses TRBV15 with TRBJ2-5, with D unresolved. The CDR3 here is CATSRGLIQETQYF. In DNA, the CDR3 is TGTGCCACCAGCAGAGGTCTGATTCAAGAGACCCAGTACTTC.